This paragraph covers one TCR beta chain sequence. It has no known antigen specificity. Per-base quality was not reported, and no clone a single base away is much larger than it. The sample belongs to a study of control samples from healthy donors and cancer patients (dated by TCRdb to the early 2020s). V is shortened by 4 bases, J by 4 bases, and the region joining them spans 13 bases. The CDR3 spans 13 residues, from the cysteine through the phenylalanine. Only the CDR3 portion is preserved as DNA: 39 bases, with reading frame beginning at the first base. CDR1 and CDR2 (GTSNPN, SVGIG) derive from the germline V gene (reference sequence). Receptors were amplified or captured by the immunoSEQ multiplex PCR assay. Sourced from immuneACCESS, this table was stored by TCRdb with only in-frame sequences that have V and J called. A share of the clones is absent; for the studies checked, an unresolved V gene accounts for under half, and the remainder has no known explanation. In this sample the table shows about 96,000 clones, over 90% of which occur a single time. The ten most abundant clones make up 8% of the sample.

The sample comprised blood. Recombination linked TRBV30 to TRBJ2-5, with no reliable assignment of the D segment. The clonotype comes from a young man in good health. The CDR3 region has the sequence CAWTSDRLETQYF. DNA sequence: TGTGCCTGGACTTCAGATCGGCTAGAGACCCAGTACTTC.